Sequencing of this T cell receptor (beta chain) was carried out in a study of shared clonotypes between healthy human individuals (dated by TCRdb to the early 2020s). With regard to the full study: The cohort comprised two women and a few men aged 18 to 49 years. Each donor's leukapheresis produced roughly between roughly 0.85 and 9 billion PBMCs. The study deeply sequenced blood TCR repertoires of several healthy adults to estimate repertoire size and the extent of clonotype sharing between individuals. Libraries were prepared and TCR repertoires were sequenced by different laboratories using diverse techniques, in order to increase sequencing depth and limit assay-specific biases. General study outcomes and caveats: Sampling was restricted to blood, and TCR repertoires in tissue are likely to differ from TCR repertoires in blood. Because the study included only a small number of donors, the genetic and exposure-history diversity represented was limited. Pairwise subsampling led to the expectation that sequencing depth would affect the degree of clonotype sharing among donors.

The germline V gene encodes CDR1 SNHLY and CDR2 FYNNEI. After removal of 8 bases from V and 2 bases from J, the junction retains 6 bases not matched to a gene. The CDR3 spans 14 residues, from the cysteine through the phenylalanine. CDR3 DNA is the only sequence kept; it has 42 bases, read in frame from the first base. TCR CDR3 regions were amplified from genomic DNA by multiplex PCR using the deep immunoSEQ assay. Extracted genomic DNA from each cell subset was distributed evenly across all wells of several immunoSEQ 96-well plates, and each plate was treated as a replicate. Each replicate PCR for unsorted PBMC received approximately 0.3 ug genomic DNA, equal to about 30,000 T cell genomes. Genomic DNA from unsorted PBMC was sequenced over ten immunoSEQ deep assay plates. The purified libraries were quantified using a Qubit 3.0 fluorometer, sized with a Bioanalyzer 2100, and then quantified again using the KAPA Library Quantification kit. Every immunoSEQ 96-well plate was sequenced on a separate single-read 150-cycle Illumina NextSeq 550 flow cell. The study's own analysis went as follows. Because only junctional sequences without quality scores were contained in the immunoSEQ output, filtering matching that applied to full-length reads could not be performed. To assign V/J genes and CDR3, sequences were annotated using PyIR, a Python wrapper for IgBLAST v1.9, with IMGT germline references. Reads were filtered out if the reads had weak V/J assignments (E-value above 1e-6), no CDR3, stop codons, out-of-frame junctions, or ambiguous translated residues. V3J clonotypes were defined as sequences sharing the same inferred V gene, J gene, and CDR3 amino acid sequence. Percentage overlap between repertoires was calculated by dividing the number of shared unique clonotypes by the size of the smaller repertoire. Three approaches were used to assess repertoire richness: RTK rarefaction, the Chao1 estimator, and Recon v2.1 estimates of unobserved clonotypes. In TCRdb, the immuneACCESS table is reduced to in-frame sequences with V and J assigned. These tables do not hold every clone; where another copy was compared, an unresolved V gene accounts for under half, and the others remain unexplained. From that table come the V and J calls and clone size; the DNA was used to work out D and trimming. For this sample there are about 490,000 clones; 75% to 85% appear just once. The ten top clones hold 10% to 15% of the sample.

The donors were healthy, HIV-negative adults who had no recently reported acute infections or vaccinations. Every donor was a Caucasian adult residing in Nashville, Tennessee, USA. In the unsorted samples, some 94 million PBMCs were counted, and genomic DNA was extracted using the QIAamp DNA Blood Mini kit. Blood was obtained by leukapheresis, after which PBMCs were separated by Ficoll-Histopaque density gradient centrifugation and cryopreserved in liquid nitrogen vapor phase. Worth noting for this clone: No cognate antigen has been identified for it. One base away there is no much larger clone; base qualities are not given.

The chain couples TRBV2 to TRBJ1-5; 7 of the junction bases match TRBD1. The sample taken for sequencing was PBMCs. This receptor was taken from a woman in her 40s in good health. Some clones in this sample may be carry-over from other donors' samples. At the DNA level, the sequence is TGTGCCAGCGGCGGGACAGTGGGCAATCAGCCCCAGCATTTT. Its product reads: CASGGTVGNQPQHF. With the portions outside the CDR3 filled from the reference TRBV2 and TRBJ1-5 genes, the complete variable region becomes EPEVTQTPSHQVTQMGQEVILRCVPISNHLYFYWYRQILGQKVEFLVSFYNNEISEKSEIFDDQFSVERPDGSNFTLKIRSTKLEDSAMYFCASGGTVGNQPQHFGDGTRLSIL.